These 5 T cell receptor beta chains were sequenced from one sample in a study of shared clonotypes between healthy human individuals. Naive CD8 populations comprised CD45RO-negative cells positively selected for CCR7, excluding terminally differentiated effector memory CD45RA+ cells. This table comes from immunoSEQ multiplex PCR, and its TCRdb copy is limited to in-frame clones, with some not included. The sample records fewer than 800,000 clones, roughly nine tenths being singletons. The sample taken for sequencing was naive CD8+ T cells sorted from blood. The receptors were gathered from a man aged 30 to 45 in good health.

The rearrangement joins TRBV10-3 to TRBJ2-1; D is perhaps TRBD1 (6 bases). CDR1 is ENHRY, CDR2 SYGVKD, per germline. Trimming took 3 bases from V and 2 from J, leaving 14 bases between them. There are 16 residues in the CDR3. The CDR3 sequence: CAISETGQRTYNEQFF. In nucleotides, the CDR3 is TGTGCCATCAGTGAAACAGGGCAGAGAACCTACAATGAGCAGTTCTTC.

The rearrangement uses TRBV13 and TRBJ2-1, with D uncertain. The CDR3 contains 14 residues. Germline loops: CDR1 PRHDT, CDR2 FYEKMQ (reference sequence). Trimming pared 2 bases from V and 4 bases from J, leaving 9 bases between. Here the CDR3 DNA reads TGTGCCAGCAGCTTACCGGACCCATACAATGAGCAGTTCTTC. Translating it yields CASSLPDPYNEQFF.

The CDR3 DNA reads as TGTGCCAGCAGAAACGGGGCGGGCTACACCTTC. It codes for CASRNGAGYTF. This chain connects TRBV6-5 to TRBJ1-2; TRBD1 is a possible D gene (5 bases). Germline V gene lookup returns CDR1 MNHEY and CDR2 SVGAGI. The V gene lost 6 bases and the J gene lost 8 bases, with 10 bases spanning the gap. The CDR3 has 11 residues.

The CDR3: CASSWGGQSNEKLFF. CDR3 nucleotide sequence: TGCGCCAGCAGCTGGGGGGGACAGTCTAATGAAAAACTGTTTTTT. The gene calls are TRBV5-1 and TRBJ1-4; 7 nucleotides agree with TRBD1. Germline V lookup: CDR1 SGHRS, CDR2 YFSETQ. The CDR3 is made up of 15 amino acids. Unmatched junction bases numbered 5, after V lost 3 bases and J lost 3 bases.

The chain joins TRBV5-8 to TRBJ2-1, with 15 bases fitting TRBD2. This CDR3 contains 18 residues. CDR1 and CDR2 (germline): SGHTS, YDEGEE. V shed 6 bases, J shed 1 base, and the junction held 8 bases outside the gene matches. The CDR3 region is CASNLGLAGGTSYNEQFF. CDR3 sequence (DNA): TGTGCCAGCAACCTGGGACTAGCGGGAGGAACTTCCTACAATGAGCAGTTCTTC.